Below, 29 T cell receptor beta chains from the same sample are listed, as sequenced in a study of blood T cell repertoires in COVID-19. The repertoire was sequenced with immunoSEQ multiplex PCR; TCRdb's copy has only in-frame clones and lacks some. The sample lists approximately 240,000 clones, under 85% occurring once. Sequenced input: peripheral blood. These receptors were collected from a woman in her 30s with COVID-19, enrolled during active disease.

The V and J genes are TRBV10-3 and TRBJ1-3; 7 positions match TRBD1. The CDR3 totals 16 residues. Germline V CDR1 and CDR2: ENHRY, SYGVKD. V shed 6 bases and J 0 bases; nucleotides not matched to a gene: 8. The CDR3 bases are TGTGCCATCAGGGAATGGGACAGCCACTCTGGAAACACCATATATTTT. Amino acid sequence: CAIREWDSHSGNTIYF.

This clone was observed a handful of times. This chain links TRBV13 with TRBJ1-1; D might be TRBD1 (6 bases). Deletions cut 5 bases from V and 4 bases from J, with 11 bases between. Germline V gives CDR1 PRHDT, CDR2 FYEKMQ (reference sequence). The CDR3 has 13 residues. DNA of the CDR3: TGTGCCAGCAGCCGATCACAGGGCACTGAAGCTTTCTTT. Its translation: CASSRSQGTEAFF. Variable domain in full (rest from reference TRBV13 and TRBJ1-1): AAGVIQSPRHLIKEKRETATLKCYPIPRHDTVYWYQQGPGQDPQFLISFYEKMQSDKGSIPDRFSAQQFSDYHSELNMSSLELGDSALYFCASSRSQGTEAFFGQGTRLTVV.

CDR3 nucleotide sequence: TGTGCCAGCAGCGGTAGCGGGTTGAACACCGGGGAGCTGTTTTTT. It translates to CASSGSGLNTGELFF. The genes are TRBV6-5 and TRBJ2-2; 7 bases line up with TRBD2. After removal of 6 bases from V and 1 base from J, the junction contained 5 bases not matched to a gene. CDR1 is MNHEY, CDR2 SVGAGI, per germline. The CDR3 runs to 15 residues.

The V and J genes are TRBV12-3 or TRBV12-4 and TRBJ1-5; D uncertain. Between the trimmed V and J ends, which lost 3 bases and 6 bases, there was a span of 3 bases. The CDR3 contains 11 residues. The CDR3 loop is CASSFGQPQHF. In DNA form, the CDR3 reads TGTGCCAGCAGTTTCGGTCAGCCCCAGCATTTT.

The V call is TRBV6-2 or TRBV6-3, the J call TRBJ1-1, with D possibly matching TRBD1 (6 bases). Per the germline V gene, CDR1 is MNHEY and CDR2 is SVGEGT. The V end was cut by 5 bases, the J end by 5 bases, with 9 bases between. The CDR3 contains 12 residues. CDR3 sequence reads: CASSKTGTEAFF. Written as DNA, the CDR3 is TGTGCCAGCAGTAAGACAGGTACTGAAGCTTTCTTT.

The chain links TRBV7-2 to TRBJ1-1, with TRBD1 matching over 12 bases. The germline CDR1 and CDR2 sequences are SGHTA and FQGNSA. V was pared by 5 bases and J by 7 bases, with 14 bases of the junction left unmatched. The CDR3 is 17 amino acids. This chain's CDR3 is CASSGDRGLLRGIEAFF. CDR3 bases: TGTGCCAGCAGCGGGGACAGGGGGCTGCTTAGGGGAATTGAAGCTTTCTTT.

The chain combines TRBV27 with TRBJ2-7; tentatively, D is TRBD1 (5 bases). The length of the CDR3 is 13 residues. The V gene's germline CDR1 is MNHEY and CDR2 SMNVEV (reference sequence). Trimming left V 6 bases short and J 3 bases short, with 12 bases between. DNA of the CDR3: TGTGCCAGCAGCCTCAACACAGGCTACGAGCAGTACTTC. Protein product: CASSLNTGYEQYF.

J is TRBJ2-3 and V is TRBV5-4; the D gene is possibly TRBD2 (7 bases). Germline CDR1 is SGHNT and CDR2 is YYREEE (reference sequence). The V end lost 2 bases, the J end lost 4 bases, and 17 bases lay between the germline ends. This CDR3 region has 16 residues. CDR3 sequence reads: CASSLGLGGQADTQYF. The CDR3 DNA reads as TGTGCCAGCAGCTTAGGACTCGGGGGGCAGGCAGATACGCAGTATTTT.

V and J are TRBV4-1 and TRBJ1-1; D gene ambiguous. Per germline, CDR1 MGHRA and CDR2 YSYEKL. V lost 0 bases and J lost 0, with 8 bases in between. The CDR3 has 15 residues. The CDR3 spells CASSQESVMNTEAFF. DNA of the CDR3: TGCGCCAGCAGCCAAGAATCCGTTATGAACACTGAAGCTTTCTTT.

The chain employs TRBV6-7 and TRBJ2-2; 7 bases agree with TRBD2. Being an ORF, TRBV6-7 has a function that is uncertain. This CDR3 comprises 15 residues. The ends lost 5 bases at V and 2 bases at J; junction bases unmatched: 5. CDR3 nucleotide sequence: TGTGCCAGCAGTGATCGGGACTATAACACCGGGGAGCTGTTTTTT. This translates into CASSDRDYNTGELFF.

J is TRBJ1-5 and V is TRBV2; D might be TRBD1 (5 bases). CDR3 length: 14 amino acids. The ends were cut back, 4 bases at V and 2 bases at J, with 9 bases in the middle. From germline, CDR1 is SNHLY and CDR2 FYNNEI. The CDR3 loop reads CASSGEGGNQPQHF. The CDR3 nucleotides read TGTGCCAGCAGTGGAGAAGGGGGCAATCAGCCCCAGCATTTT.

The V and J genes are TRBV21-1 and TRBJ1-1; the table gives TRBD1 as D, unverified against the DNA. TRBV21-1 is designated a pseudogene. CDR3 length: 20 amino acids. As DNA, the CDR3 is TGTGCCAGCAGCAAAGCCTCGGCCGTTAGGACATCGGTAATAGCCACTGAAGCTTTCTTT. Its translation is CASSKASAVRTSVIATEAFF.

This clone was recorded only once. The chain couples TRBV6-2 or TRBV6-3 to TRBJ2-1; perhaps TRBD2 as D (5 bases). CDR1 is MNHEY, CDR2 SVGEGT, per germline. This CDR3 is 18 amino acids long. Trimming left V 4 bases short and J 0 bases short, with 19 bases between. The CDR3 nucleotides read TGTGCCAGCAGTTTCTCCCTATTGCGGGCGAGCTCCTACAATGAGCAGTTCTTC. Translated, it gives CASSFSLLRASSYNEQFF.

The CDR3 sequence: CASSAWTSGRPSSYNEQFF. The CDR3 nucleotides read TGTGCCAGCAGCGCGTGGACTAGCGGGAGGCCCAGCTCCTACAATGAGCAGTTCTTC. The chain joins TRBV9 to TRBJ2-1, with 14 nucleotides matching TRBD2. This CDR3 is built from 19 residues. Trimming at V came to 3 bases and at J to 0 bases, leaving 8 bases not matched to a gene. Germline values: CDR1 SGDLS, CDR2 YYNGEE.

The table lists this clone with a count of one. The rearrangement joins TRBV27 to TRBJ1-4; the match to TRBD1 covers 7 bases. Germline V gives CDR1 MNHEY, CDR2 SMNVEV (reference sequence). The V gene end was trimmed by 6 bases and the J gene end by 6 bases; junction bases not matched to a gene: 10. This CDR3 is built from 15 residues. In nucleotides, the CDR3 is TGTGCCAGCAGGGACCGACAGGGTGGGGATGAAAAACTGTTTTTT. Amino acid sequence: CASRDRQGGDEKLFF. The full variable domain, in which reference TRBV27 and TRBJ1-4 provide the parts outside the CDR3, is EAQVTQNPRYLITVTGKKLTVTCSQNMNHEYMSWYRQDPGLGLRQIYYSMNVEVTDKGDVPEGYKVSRKEKRNFPLILESPSPNQTSLYFCASRDRQGGDEKLFFGSGTQLSVL.

This chain uses TRBV12-3 or TRBV12-4 with TRBJ2-2; D not resolved. V was shortened by 5 bases and J by 2 bases, with 3 bases between the two germline ends. The CDR3 is 12 residues long. The CDR3 reads CASSLNTGELFF. The CDR3 nucleotides read TGTGCCAGCAGTCTTAACACCGGGGAGCTGTTTTTT.

Ten or more counts support this clone. J is TRBJ2-7 and V is TRBV4-3, with 8 positions matching TRBD1. The CDR3 loop spans 14 amino acids. The V and J ends lost 1 base and 6 bases, in that order; junction bases with no gene match: 5. Looked up from germline, CDR1 is LGHNA and CDR2 is YSLEER. CDR3 sequence reads: CASSQVSTGVEQYF. In nucleotides, the CDR3 is TGCGCCAGCAGCCAAGTATCGACAGGGGTCGAGCAGTACTTC.

The V gene is TRBV4-2, the J gene TRBJ2-2, with TRBD2 matching 7 bases. This CDR3 comprises 14 residues. Trimming took 7 bases from V and 5 from J; bases not matched to a gene: 7. Germline V gene sequence: CDR1 LGHNA, CDR2 YNFKEQ. The CDR3 loop reads CASTLGLPTGELFF. The CDR3 bases are TGTGCCAGCACCTTGGGACTACCTACCGGGGAGCTGTTTTTT.

J is TRBJ2-1 and V is TRBV4-3; TRBD2 aligns across 10 bases. J lost 8 bases, V lost 4 bases, and 14 bases had no gene match. This CDR3 is built from 17 residues. Germline V gives CDR1 LGHNA, CDR2 YSLEER. CDR3 loop: CASSRGRASGSHHEQFF. The CDR3 DNA sequence: TGCGCCAGCAGCCGCGGAAGGGCTAGCGGGAGTCACCATGAGCAGTTCTTC.

The rearrangement uses TRBV12-3 or TRBV12-4 and TRBJ1-1; the D is unclear. The V end lost 9 bases, the J end lost 3 bases, and 14 bases lay between the germline ends. This CDR3 region has 13 residues. This CDR3 is CASSRVLHTEAFF. The CDR3, as DNA: TGTGCCAGTTCCCGGGTGTTACACACTGAAGCTTTCTTT.

V usage is TRBV3-1 (or the pseudogene TRBV3-2) and J usage is TRBJ1-3; no definite D call. Germline V gene data show CDR1 as LGHDT and CDR2 as YNNKEL (reference sequence). V was shortened by 0 bases and J by 4 bases, with 13 bases between the two germline ends. CDR3 length: 16 residues. This CDR3 is CASSQDRHPIGNTIYF. CDR3 nucleotides: TGTGCCAGCAGCCAAGATCGACATCCAATCGGAAACACCATATATTTT.

This CDR3 reads CASSYQSGDGETQYF. CDR3 sequence (DNA): TGTGCCAGCAGTTATCAATCAGGGGACGGGGAGACCCAGTACTTC. V is TRBV7-2 and J is TRBJ2-5, with a tentative D call TRBD1 (6 bases). The V end was cut by 6 bases, the J end by 5 bases, with 19 bases between. CDR3 length: 15 amino acids. Germline V gene lookup returns CDR1 SGHTA and CDR2 FQGNSA.

V usage is TRBV11-3 and J usage is TRBJ2-6; TRBD1 agrees at 8 bases. The CDR3 is 18 amino acids. Germline V gives CDR1 SGHNT, CDR2 YENEEA. The V segment lost 4 bases and the J segment 0 bases; nucleotides outside the gene matches: 8. The CDR3 DNA is TGTGCCAGCAGCTCGTCCGGGACAGGCTACTCTGGGGCCAACGTCCTGACTTTC. It codes for CASSSSGTGYSGANVLTF.

CDR3 nucleotide sequence: TGCAGCGCCGATAACAGGGATTCCTATGGCTACACCTTC. Its protein is CSADNRDSYGYTF. V and J are TRBV29-1 and TRBJ1-2; tentative D call: TRBD1 (6 bases). The germline V gene has CDR1 SQVTM and CDR2 ANQGSEA. The CDR3 covers 13 residues. Trimming stripped 7 bases from V and 4 bases from J, with 16 bases between.

The chain carries TRBV7-2 and TRBJ1-4, with 9 bases aligning to TRBD1. CDR1 is SGHTA and CDR2 is FQGNSA in the germline V gene. CDR3 length: 18 residues. Germline trimming cut 6 bases from V and 3 bases from J; bases unmatched to any gene: 14. The CDR3 protein is CASSSQPGQGFSNEKLFF. In nucleotides, the CDR3 is TGTGCCAGCAGTTCTCAACCGGGACAGGGTTTTTCTAATGAAAAACTGTTTTTT.

V usage is TRBV27 and J usage is TRBJ2-5; D might be TRBD1 (5 bases). Trimming removed 4 bases from V and 5 bases from J, with 11 bases in between. Germline V gives CDR1 MNHEY, CDR2 SMNVEV (reference sequence). The CDR3 runs 13 residues. The CDR3 region is CASSSDMEETQYF. CDR3 nucleotides: TGTGCCAGCAGTTCGGACATGGAGGAGACCCAGTACTTC.

V is TRBV11-3 and J is TRBJ2-7; 7 bases agree with TRBD1. CDR1 and CDR2 (germline): SGHNT, YENEEA. The CDR3 totals 13 residues. Losses at the gene ends were 5 bases for V and 0 bases for J; bases not matched to a gene: 1. The CDR3 region is CASSRDSSYEQYF. DNA of the CDR3: TGTGCCAGCAGCCGGGACAGCTCCTACGAGCAGTACTTC.

The chain has TRBV3-1 (or the pseudogene TRBV3-2) and TRBJ1-4; D may be TRBD1 (5 bases). The germline V gene encodes CDR1 LGHDT and CDR2 YNNKEL (reference sequence). The germline V and J ends were trimmed by 0 bases and 8 bases, with 10 bases remaining between them. The CDR3 is 14 amino acids. The CDR3 DNA is TGTGCCAGCAGCCAAGATCTTGGGGGGGAAAAACTGTTTTTT. It yields the protein CASSQDLGGEKLFF.

The V and J genes are TRBV2 and TRBJ1-6, with D possibly TRBD1 on 5 matching bases. V was trimmed by 3 bases and J by 11 bases, leaving 14 bases between them. Germline V lookup: CDR1 SNHLY, CDR2 FYNNEI. There are 14 residues in the CDR3. The CDR3 DNA is TGTGCCAGCAGTGACGGACGGGGGGGGACACCCCTCCACTTT. Translated, it gives CASSDGRGGTPLHF.